The T cell receptor beta chain under discussion was sequenced for a study of blood T cells in healthy people across ages. This clonotype was observed a few times. Germline V lookup: CDR1 SEHNR, CDR2 FQNEAQ (reference sequence). This CDR3 has 17 residues. Trimming removed 4 bases from V and 1 base from J; junction bases left unmatched: 7. A second PCR, run for about 7 to 11 cycles, used a sample-barcoded 5' primer plus a J-beta primer mix. Using its own MiXCR run on the 5' RACE reads, TCRdb lists one record per CDR3 protein. The profile shows some 760,000 distinct CDR3 sequences, just under 25% of them singletons. These same data were also listed under a study on T cells of mothers and their children.

The clonotype comes from a boy aged 5 to 17 in good health. The chain uses TRBV7-9 and TRBJ2-1, with 10 bases that match TRBD1. The sample was blood. The CDR3 reads CASSSQGTGASYNEQFF. The CDR3 bases are TGTGCCAGCAGCTCCCAGGGGACAGGGGCTTCCTACAATGAGCAGTTCTTC.